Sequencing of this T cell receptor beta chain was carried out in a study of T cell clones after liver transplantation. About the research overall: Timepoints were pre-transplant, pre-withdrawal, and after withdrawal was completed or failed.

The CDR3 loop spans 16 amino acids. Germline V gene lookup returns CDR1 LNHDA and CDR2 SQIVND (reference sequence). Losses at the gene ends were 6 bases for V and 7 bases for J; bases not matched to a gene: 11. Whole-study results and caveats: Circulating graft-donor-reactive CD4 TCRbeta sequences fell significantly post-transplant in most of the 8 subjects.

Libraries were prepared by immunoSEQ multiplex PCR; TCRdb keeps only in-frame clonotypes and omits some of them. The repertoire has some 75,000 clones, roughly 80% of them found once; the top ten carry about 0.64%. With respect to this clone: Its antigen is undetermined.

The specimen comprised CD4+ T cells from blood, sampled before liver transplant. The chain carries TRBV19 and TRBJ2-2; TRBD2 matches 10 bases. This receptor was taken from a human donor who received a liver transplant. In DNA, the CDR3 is TGTGCCAGTAGGCGTCTAGCGGGAGATAAGATCGGGGAGCTGTTTTTT. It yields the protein CASRRLAGDKIGELFF.